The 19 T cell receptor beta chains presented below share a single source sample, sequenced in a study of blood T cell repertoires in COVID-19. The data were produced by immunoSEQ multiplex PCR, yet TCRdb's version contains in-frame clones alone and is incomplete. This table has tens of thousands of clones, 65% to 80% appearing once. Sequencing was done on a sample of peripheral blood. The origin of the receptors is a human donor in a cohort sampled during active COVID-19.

CDR3 in amino acids: CASSLSGNTIYF. CDR3 sequence (DNA): TGTGCCAGCAGCTTGAGTGGAAACACCATATATTTT. This chain links TRBV13 with TRBJ1-3; D is unclear. Per germline, CDR1 PRHDT and CDR2 FYEKMQ (reference sequence). CDR3 length: 12 residues. V was clipped by 3 bases and J by 3 bases, with 3 bases between them.

DNA of the CDR3: TGCGCCAGCAGCCACGGGAGAACCTGGGGAAAAGAGACCCAGTACTTC. Amino acids: CASSHGRTWGKETQYF. This chain connects TRBV4-1 to TRBJ2-5; tentative D call: TRBD2 (6 bases). CDR3 length: 16 amino acids. V lost 3 bases and J 3 bases, leaving 17 bases between the germline ends. Germline V gene sequence: CDR1 MGHRA, CDR2 YSYEKL.

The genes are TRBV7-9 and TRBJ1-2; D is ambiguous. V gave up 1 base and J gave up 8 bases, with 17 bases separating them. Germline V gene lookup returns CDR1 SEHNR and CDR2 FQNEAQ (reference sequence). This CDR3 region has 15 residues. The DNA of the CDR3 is TGTGCCAGCAGCTTAGTCATCGCTATGACTAGAGGCTACACCTTC. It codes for CASSLVIAMTRGYTF.

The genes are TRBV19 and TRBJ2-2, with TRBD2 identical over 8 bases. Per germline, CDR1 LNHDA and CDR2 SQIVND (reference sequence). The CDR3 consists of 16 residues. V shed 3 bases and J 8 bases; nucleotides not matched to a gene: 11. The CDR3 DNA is TGTGCCAGTAGTATTAAGAGAACCGGGGGGGCTGGGGAGCTGTTTTTT. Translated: CASSIKRTGGAGELFF.

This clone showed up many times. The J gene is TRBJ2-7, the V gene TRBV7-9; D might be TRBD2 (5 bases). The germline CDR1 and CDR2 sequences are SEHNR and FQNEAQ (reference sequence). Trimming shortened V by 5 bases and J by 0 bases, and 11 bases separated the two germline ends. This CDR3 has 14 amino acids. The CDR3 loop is CASSPRLSSYEQYF. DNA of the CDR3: TGTGCCAGCAGCCCCCGACTAAGCTCCTACGAGCAGTACTTC.

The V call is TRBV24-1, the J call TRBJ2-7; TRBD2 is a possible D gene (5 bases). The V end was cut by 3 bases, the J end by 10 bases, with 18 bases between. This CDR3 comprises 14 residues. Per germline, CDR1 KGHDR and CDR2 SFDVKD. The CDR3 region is CATSDAYTATGQYF. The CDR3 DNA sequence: TGTGCCACCAGTGATGCCTACACCGCTACGGGACAGTACTTC.

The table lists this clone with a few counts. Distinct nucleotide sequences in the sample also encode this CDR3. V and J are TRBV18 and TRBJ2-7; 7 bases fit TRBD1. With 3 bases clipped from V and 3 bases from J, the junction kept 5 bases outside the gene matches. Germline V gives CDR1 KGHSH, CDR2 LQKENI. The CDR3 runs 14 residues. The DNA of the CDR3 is TGTGCCAGCTCACCCCGCCAGGGGGTCTACGAGCAGTACTTC. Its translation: CASSPRQGVYEQYF.

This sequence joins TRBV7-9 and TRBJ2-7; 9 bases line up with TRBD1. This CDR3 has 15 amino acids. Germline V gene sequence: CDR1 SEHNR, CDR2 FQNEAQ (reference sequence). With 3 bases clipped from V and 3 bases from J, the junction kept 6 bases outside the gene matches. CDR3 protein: CASSFRGTGLYEQYF. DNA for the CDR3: TGTGCCAGCAGCTTCCGGGGGACAGGGCTCTACGAGCAGTACTTC.

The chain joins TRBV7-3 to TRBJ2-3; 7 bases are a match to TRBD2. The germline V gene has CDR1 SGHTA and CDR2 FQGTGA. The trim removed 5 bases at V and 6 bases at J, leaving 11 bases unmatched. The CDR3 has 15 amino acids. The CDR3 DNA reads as TGTGCCAGCAGCGCATCGGGAGGACGGCGGGATACGCAGTATTTT. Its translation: CASSASGGRRDTQYF.

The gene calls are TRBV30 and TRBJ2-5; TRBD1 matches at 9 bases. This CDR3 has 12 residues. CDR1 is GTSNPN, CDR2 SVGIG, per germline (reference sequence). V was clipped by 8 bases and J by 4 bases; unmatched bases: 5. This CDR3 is CAATGGGETQYF. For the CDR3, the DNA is TGTGCCGCAACAGGGGGCGGAGAGACCCAGTACTTC.

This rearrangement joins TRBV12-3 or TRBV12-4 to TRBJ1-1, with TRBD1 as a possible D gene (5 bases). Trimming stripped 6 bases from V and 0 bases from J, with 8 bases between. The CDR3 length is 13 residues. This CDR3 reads CASSRGVNTEAFF. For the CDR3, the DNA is TGTGCCAGCAGCCGGGGGGTGAACACTGAAGCTTTCTTT.

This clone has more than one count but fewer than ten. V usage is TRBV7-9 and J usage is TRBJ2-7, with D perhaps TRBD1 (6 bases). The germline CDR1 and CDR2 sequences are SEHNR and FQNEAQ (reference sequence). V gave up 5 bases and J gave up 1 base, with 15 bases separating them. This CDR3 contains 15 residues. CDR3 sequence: CASSQTDRLSYEQYF. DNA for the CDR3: TGTGCCAGCAGCCAAACCGACAGGCTATCCTACGAGCAGTACTTC.

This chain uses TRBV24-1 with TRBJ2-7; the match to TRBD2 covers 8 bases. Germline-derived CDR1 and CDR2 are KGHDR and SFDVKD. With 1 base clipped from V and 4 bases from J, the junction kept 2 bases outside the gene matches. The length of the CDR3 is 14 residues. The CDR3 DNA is TGTGCCACCAGTGATTTCTCGGGGGGGTACGAGCAGTACTTC. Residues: CATSDFSGGYEQYF.

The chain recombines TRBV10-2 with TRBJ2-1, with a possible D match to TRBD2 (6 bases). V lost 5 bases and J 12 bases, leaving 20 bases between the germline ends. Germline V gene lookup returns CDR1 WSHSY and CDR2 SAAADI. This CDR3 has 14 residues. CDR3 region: CASSKGGDLVVQFF. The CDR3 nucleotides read TGCGCCAGCAGTAAAGGCGGGGACCTTGTGGTGCAGTTCTTC.

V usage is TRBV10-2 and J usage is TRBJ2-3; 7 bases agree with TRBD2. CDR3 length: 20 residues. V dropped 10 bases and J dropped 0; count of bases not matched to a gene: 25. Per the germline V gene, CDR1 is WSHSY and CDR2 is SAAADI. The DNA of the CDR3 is TGCGCCACCAAATCCCACAAGCGGGGTCCACTCAGAGTTAGCACAGATACGCAGTATTTT. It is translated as CATKSHKRGPLRVSTDTQYF.

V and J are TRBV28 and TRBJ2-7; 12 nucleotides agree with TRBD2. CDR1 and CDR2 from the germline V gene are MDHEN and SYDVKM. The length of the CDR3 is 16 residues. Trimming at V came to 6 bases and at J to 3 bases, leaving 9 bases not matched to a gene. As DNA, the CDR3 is TGTGCCAGCAGCGGAGGACTAGCGGGGTCATACTACGAGCAGTACTTC. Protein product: CASSGGLAGSYYEQYF.

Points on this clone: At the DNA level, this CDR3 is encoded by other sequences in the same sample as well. CDR3 DNA: TGTGCCAGCAGCCCCGGACAGGGGAGGGAGACCCAGTACTTC. It yields the protein CASSPGQGRETQYF. V is TRBV5-4 and J is TRBJ2-5, with 9 bases aligning to TRBD1. Germline values: CDR1 SGHNT, CDR2 YYREEE (reference sequence). With 4 bases clipped from V and 5 bases from J, the junction kept 6 bases outside the gene matches. The CDR3 spans 14 residues.

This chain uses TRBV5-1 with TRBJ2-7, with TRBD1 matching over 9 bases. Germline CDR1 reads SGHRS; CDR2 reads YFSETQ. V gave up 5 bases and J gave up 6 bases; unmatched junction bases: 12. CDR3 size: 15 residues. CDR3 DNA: TGCGCCAGCAGAAACCCCGGGACAGGGAGTTTCGAGCAGTACTTC. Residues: CASRNPGTGSFEQYF.

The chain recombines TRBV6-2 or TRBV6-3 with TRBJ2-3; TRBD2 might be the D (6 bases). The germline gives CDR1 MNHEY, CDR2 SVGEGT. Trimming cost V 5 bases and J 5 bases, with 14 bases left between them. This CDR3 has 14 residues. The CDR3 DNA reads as TGTGCCAGCAGTAGCGGGCCGGAGGGAGATACGCAGTATTTT. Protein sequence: CASSSGPEGDTQYF.